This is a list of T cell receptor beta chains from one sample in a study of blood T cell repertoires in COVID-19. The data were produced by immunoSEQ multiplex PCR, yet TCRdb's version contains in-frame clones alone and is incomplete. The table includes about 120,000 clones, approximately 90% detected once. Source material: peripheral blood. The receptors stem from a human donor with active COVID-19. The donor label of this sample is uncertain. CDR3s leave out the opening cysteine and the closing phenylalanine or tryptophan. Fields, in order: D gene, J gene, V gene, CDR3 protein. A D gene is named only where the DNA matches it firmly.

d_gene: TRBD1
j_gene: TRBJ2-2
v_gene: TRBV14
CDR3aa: ASSPRRGITGELF

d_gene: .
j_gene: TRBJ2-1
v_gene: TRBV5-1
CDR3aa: ASANQNIYNEQF

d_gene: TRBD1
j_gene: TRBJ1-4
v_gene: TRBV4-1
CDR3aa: ASSRDRDNEKLF

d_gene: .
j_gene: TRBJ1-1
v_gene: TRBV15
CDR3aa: ATSRETGTEAF

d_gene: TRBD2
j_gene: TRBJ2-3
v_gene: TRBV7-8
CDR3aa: ASSSSGGAGMRAY

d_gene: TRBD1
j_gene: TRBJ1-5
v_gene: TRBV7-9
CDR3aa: ASSSGQGNQPQH

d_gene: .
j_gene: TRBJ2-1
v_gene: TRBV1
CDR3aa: TSSHASGPYNEQF

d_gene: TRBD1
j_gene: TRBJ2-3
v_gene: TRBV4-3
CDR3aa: ASSQDTGGRTDTQY

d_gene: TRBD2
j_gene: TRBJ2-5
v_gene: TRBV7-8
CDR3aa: ASSSNPSGGPQETQY

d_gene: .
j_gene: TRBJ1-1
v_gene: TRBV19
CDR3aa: ASSRSQGDTEAF

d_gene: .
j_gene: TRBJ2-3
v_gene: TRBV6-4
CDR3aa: ASSGEGLSTDTQY

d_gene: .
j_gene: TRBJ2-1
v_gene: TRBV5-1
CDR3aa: ASSLLGQSSYNEQF

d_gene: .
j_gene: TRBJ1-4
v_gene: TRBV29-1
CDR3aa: SALQRGGPGLF

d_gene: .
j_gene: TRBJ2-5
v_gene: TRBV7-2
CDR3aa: ASSLGPSSGTQY

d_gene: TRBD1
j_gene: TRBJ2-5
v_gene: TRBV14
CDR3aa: ASSQISPGTGHQETQY

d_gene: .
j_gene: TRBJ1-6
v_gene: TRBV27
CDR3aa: ASSLMQGGNSPLH

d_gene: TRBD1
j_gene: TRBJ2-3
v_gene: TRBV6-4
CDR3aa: ASSDGQGDTDTQY

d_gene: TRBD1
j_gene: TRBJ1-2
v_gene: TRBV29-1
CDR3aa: SVAPGTGTDPFYGYT

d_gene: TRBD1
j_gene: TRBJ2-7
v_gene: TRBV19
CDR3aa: ASSLGTGSYEQY

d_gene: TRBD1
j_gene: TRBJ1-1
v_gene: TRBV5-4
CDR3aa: ASSLRDRGQAF

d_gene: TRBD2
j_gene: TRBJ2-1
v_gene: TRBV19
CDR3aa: ASISTSGGLSQF

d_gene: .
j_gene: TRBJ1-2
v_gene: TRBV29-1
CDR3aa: SARDTGPLGYGYT

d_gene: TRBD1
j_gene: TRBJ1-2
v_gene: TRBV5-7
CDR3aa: ASSRDRGLYGYT

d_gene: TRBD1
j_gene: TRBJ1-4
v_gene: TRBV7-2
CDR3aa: ASSPDRGQNEKLF

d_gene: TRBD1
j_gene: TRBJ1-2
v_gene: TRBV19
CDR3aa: ASTPNRGVGGGYGYT

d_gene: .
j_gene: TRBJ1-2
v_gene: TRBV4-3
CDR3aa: ASSQDVGYGYT